The rows below give T cell receptor beta chains drawn from one sample of a study of T cell repertoires in cytomegalovirus infection. These TCRs' antigens remain unknown. Each CDR3 protein is one row after TCRdb ran MiXCR on the reads. There are around 570,000 distinct CDR3 sequences in the sample; almost 40% occur only once, and about 48% lies in the top ten. Material: cultured PBMCs, obtained from culture after CMV antigen stimulation. The receptors here all came from a human donor in good health (CMV status not recorded). Some clones in this sample may be carry-over from other donors' samples. Both conserved end residues are part of each CDR3. D genes are given only for firm matches. For some rows the clone size is stated as once, few or many, or as a class when expanded; others skip it.

j_gene,d_gene,v_gene,abundance,CDR3aa,CDR3nt
TRBJ2-7,TRBD1,TRBV18,few,CASSSTGGNEQYF,TGTGCCAGCTCATCAACAGGGGGCAACGAGCAGTACTTC
TRBJ2-5,TRBD2,TRBV20-1,NA,CSARDYSGGAQTQYF,TGCAGTGCTAGAGATTATAGCGGGGGGGCCCAGACCCAGTACTTC
TRBJ2-6,NA,TRBV19,few,CATAGANVLTF,TGTGCCACCGCTGGGGCCAACGTCCTGACTTTC
TRBJ2-3,NA,TRBV11-2,NA,CASTRARTDTQYF,TGTGCCAGTACGAGGGCTCGCACAGATACGCAGTATTTT
TRBJ1-6,NA,TRBV18,NA,CASSPGAALDSPLHF,TGTGCCAGCTCACCAGGAGCGGCTTTGGATTCACCCCTCCACTTT
TRBJ2-2,TRBD1,TRBV6-5,few,CASSNQRQGLGGELFF,TGTGCCAGCAGTAACCAGAGACAGGGTTTGGGGGGGGAGCTGTTTTTT
TRBJ2-1,NA,TRBV7-2,NA,CASSLRGSRTNEQFF,TGTGCCAGCAGCTTACGTGGGAGCAGGACGAATGAGCAGTTCTTC
TRBJ1-2,TRBD1,TRBV2,NA,CASSPQGEANYGYTF,TGTGCCAGCAGTCCACAGGGGGAAGCTAACTATGGCTACACCTTC
TRBJ2-1,TRBD2,TRBV7-9,NA,CASPADRGGPVNEQFF,TGTGCCAGCCCCGCGGATCGGGGAGGGCCGGTCAATGAGCAGTTCTTC
TRBJ1-1,TRBD1,TRBV28,NA,CASSLGTDAFF,TGTGCCAGCAGTTTAGGGACAGATGCTTTCTTT
TRBJ1-1,TRBD1,TRBV7-2,NA,CASSWDSKAFF,TGTGCCAGCAGCTGGGACAGTAAAGCTTTCTTT
TRBJ1-6,NA,TRBV4-1,few,CASSQGQDSYNSPLHF,TGCGCCAGCAGCCAAGGACAGGACTCCTATAATTCACCCCTCCACTTT
TRBJ2-3,NA,TRBV15,NA,CATSRDRGDTQYF,TGTGCCACCAGCAGAGACAGGGGAGATACGCAGTATTTT
TRBJ2-1,NA,TRBV25-1,NA,CASRSGSGLLFKQFF,TGTGCCAGCAGATCCGGGTCGGGCCTTCTTTTTAAGCAGTTCTTC
TRBJ2-3,TRBD2,TRBV2,NA,CAILTSGSTDTQYF,TGTGCCATCCTGACTAGCGGCTCCACAGATACGCAGTATTTT
TRBJ2-1,NA,TRBV19,NA,CASKSVLGPNEQFF,TGTGCCAGTAAGTCAGTCCTGGGGCCCAATGAGCAGTTCTTC
TRBJ2-1,NA,TRBV7-9,many,CASSPGHYNEQFF,TGTGCCAGCAGCCCTGGACATTACAATGAGCAGTTCTTC
TRBJ2-1,TRBD2,TRBV7-9,few,CASSSPRTRQPHAIEQFF,TGTGCCAGCAGCTCCCCCCGGACTAGACAACCCCACGCAATTGAGCAGTTCTTC
TRBJ2-3,TRBD2,TRBV12-3/TRBV12-4,few,CASSLTGAGGYTDTQYF,TGTGCCAGCAGTTTAACAGGAGCGGGAGGGTACACAGATACGCAGTATTTT
TRBJ2-5,NA,TRBV12-3/TRBV12-4,NA,CASSSAGSAETQYF,TGTGCCAGCAGTTCCGCAGGGTCTGCGGAGACCCAGTACTTC
TRBJ2-7,TRBD2,TRBV7-8,few,CASSLEGLDSYEQYF,TGTGCCAGCAGCTTAGAGGGACTAGATTCCTACGAGCAGTACTTC
TRBJ1-5,NA,TRBV19,NA,CASSIMDSNQPQHF,TGTGCCAGTAGTATAATGGACAGCAATCAGCCCCAGCATTTT
TRBJ1-5,NA,TRBV28,NA,CASSLPRTALWIQPQHF,TGTGCCAGCAGCTTACCACGGACTGCACTCTGGATTCAGCCCCAGCATTTT
TRBJ1-2,NA,TRBV12-3/TRBV12-4,NA,CASSLTGLRYYGYTF,TGTGCCAGCAGTTTAACAGGGCTACGCTACTATGGCTACACCTTC
TRBJ2-1,NA,TRBV7-2,few,CASSLGLFGQFSYNEQFF,TGTGCCAGCAGCTTAGGACTGTTCGGACAGTTCTCCTACAATGAGCAGTTCTTC
TRBJ2-4,NA,TRBV5-6,few,CASSEVRGPDIQYF,TGTGCCAGCAGCGAGGTGCGAGGGCCAGACATTCAGTACTTC
TRBJ2-2,NA,TRBV7-2,few,CASSLRGPRGPTGELFF,TGTGCCAGCAGCTTACGGGGGCCTCGGGGTCCCACCGGGGAGCTGTTTTTT
TRBJ2-7,NA,TRBV28,NA,CASSLATVTYEQYF,TGTGCCAGCAGTTTAGCGACGGTTACCTACGAGCAGTACTTC
TRBJ1-1,NA,TRBV11-2,few,CASSLAANLGTEAFF,TGTGCCAGCAGCTTAGCTGCCAACTTGGGCACTGAAGCTTTCTTT
TRBJ2-5,NA,TRBV7-2,NA,CASSTGYQETQYF,TGTGCCAGCAGCACAGGGTACCAAGAGACCCAGTACTTC
TRBJ2-1,NA,TRBV7-2,many,CASSPVLYSDEQFF,TGTGCCAGCAGCCCCGTACTGTATTCCGATGAGCAGTTCTTC
TRBJ1-3,NA,TRBV6-6,NA,CASSYGGANSGNTIYF,TGTGCCAGCAGTTACGGGGGAGCTAACTCTGGAAACACCATATATTTT
TRBJ1-2,NA,TRBV7-2,many,CASSLQDRIYGYTF,TGTGCCAGCAGCTTACAAGACCGAATCTATGGCTACACCTTC
TRBJ1-6,TRBD1,TRBV6-8,NA,CASTRRGQGYSPLHF,TGTGCCAGCACCCGGAGGGGACAGGGGTATTCACCCCTCCACTTT
TRBJ1-5,TRBD1,TRBV6-2/TRBV6-3,NA,CASSQQGGPYSNQPQHF,TGTGCCAGCAGTCAACAGGGGGGCCCGTATAGCAATCAGCCCCAGCATTTT
TRBJ2-3,NA,TRBV7-2,few,CASSLLLDRTDTQYF,TGTGCCAGCAGCTTACTTTTGGACCGCACAGATACGCAGTATTTT
TRBJ2-7,NA,TRBV2,NA,CASSEQSYEQYF,TGTGCCAGCAGTGAACAATCCTACGAGCAGTACTTC
TRBJ1-1,TRBD1,TRBV6-1,many,CASKRTGSPNTEAFF,TGTGCCAGCAAACGGACAGGGAGTCCCAACACTGAAGCTTTCTTT
TRBJ1-2,NA,TRBV2,few,CASSELETEYRGYTF,TGTGCCAGCAGTGAATTGGAGACAGAGTATCGTGGCTACACCTTC
TRBJ1-5,NA,TRBV2,NA,CASSYREEQPQHF,TGTGCCAGCAGTTACAGGGAAGAACAGCCCCAGCATTTT
TRBJ1-1,NA,TRBV14,NA,CASTLDMNTEAFF,TGTGCCAGCACCTTGGATATGAACACTGAAGCTTTCTTT
TRBJ1-4,TRBD1,TRBV6-2/TRBV6-3,few,CATQPGQGNEKLFF,TGTGCCACTCAACCGGGACAGGGGAACGAAAAACTGTTTTTT
TRBJ2-3,NA,TRBV24-1,few,CATSGGQRRSPFTDTQYF,TGTGCCACCAGTGGTGGACAGCGCCGCTCTCCATTCACAGATACGCAGTATTTT
TRBJ2-1,NA,TRBV6-6,NA,CASSYLFGDNEQFF,TGTGCCAGCAGTTACTTGTTCGGGGACAATGAGCAGTTCTTC